The subject of this entry is one TCR beta chain. The CDR3 has 13 residues. Germline CDR1 reads SGHTA; CDR2 reads FQGNSA. Trimming stripped 5 bases from V and 6 bases from J, with 14 bases between. TCRdb keeps only in-frame clones here, not all; method: immunoSEQ multiplex PCR. The repertoire holds 60,000 to 75,000 clones, with under 95% as singletons. These data come from a study of T cell changes during pregnancy in multiple sclerosis. The clonotype originates from a female donor with multiple sclerosis, enrolled in a pregnancy study. The sequencing here drew on peripheral blood, taken in the third trimester of pregnancy. This chain uses TRBV7-2 with TRBJ2-7; maybe TRBD1 (6 bases). The CDR3 region is CASSLTPGVEQYF. The CDR3 bases are TGTGCCAGCAGCCTCACCCCAGGGGTCGAGCAGTACTTC.